The T cell receptor beta chain described here comes from a study of shared clonotypes between healthy human individuals (dated by TCRdb to 2018 to 2020). Notes on the research overall: Two women and a few men aged 18 to 49 years were included in the cohort. To increase sequencing depth and limit assay-specific biases, different laboratories used diverse techniques to prepare libraries and sequence TCR repertoires. Blood TCR repertoires of 5 or 6 healthy adults were deeply sequenced to estimate repertoire size and the extent of clonotype sharing between individuals. Per donor, leukapheresis produced somewhere between about 0.85 and 10 billion PBMCs. For each donor, CD4 naive and CD4 memory were each given three plates, CD8 naive was given two plates, and CD8 memory was given one plate. General conclusions and limits of the study: Pairwise subsampling led to the expectation that sequencing depth would affect the degree of clonotype sharing among donors. Rarefaction of sorted-subset datasets indicated incomplete sequencing despite the large sequencing depth. Because the study included only a small number of donors, the genetic and exposure-history diversity represented was limited. Compared with non-shared clonotypes, the clonotypes found in all four sorted-subset donors had higher generation probabilities. Estimated clonotype richness was generally larger for naive than for memory subsets. When a handful of donors were compared, the shared fraction of clonotypes was around 5.1% for naive CD4, 3% to 4% for naive CD8, 2.3% for memory CD4, and 0.4% for memory CD8. Sampling was restricted to blood, and TCR repertoires in tissues likely differ from the TCR repertoires found in blood.

Turning to this clone: Its recognized antigen is unknown. Base qualities are not provided; no much larger clone lies one nucleotide away.

After removal of 0 bases from V and 4 bases from J, the junction retains 7 bases not matched to a gene. For CDR1 and CDR2, the germline V gene lists LGHNA and YNFKEQ. There are 17 amino acids in the CDR3, from cysteine to phenylalanine inclusive. Just CDR3 DNA is preserved here, 51 bases in frame from base 1. Using the deep immunoSEQ assay, TCR CDR3 regions were amplified from genomic DNA by multiplex PCR. Extracted genomic DNA from each cell subset was distributed evenly across all wells of several immunoSEQ 96-well plates, and each plate was treated as a replicate. Each replicate PCR for sorted subsets received about 220 ng genomic DNA, equal to about 30,000 T cell genomes. Purified libraries were measured with a Qubit 3.0 fluorometer, size-checked on a Bioanalyzer 2100, and measured again with the KAPA Library Quantification kit. Every immunoSEQ 96-well plate was sequenced on a separate single-read 150-cycle Illumina NextSeq 550 flow cell. Per the authors' processing: Because the immunoSEQ output held only junctional sequences and lacked quality scores, the filtering could not match the filtering applied to full-length reads. To assign V/J genes and CDR3, sequences were annotated against IMGT germline references using PyIR, a Python wrapper for IgBLAST v1.9. Reads with weak V/J assignments (E-value above 1e-6), missing CDR3, stop codons, out-of-frame junctions, or ambiguous translated residues were removed. V3J clonotypes were defined as sequences sharing the same inferred V gene, J gene, and CDR3 amino acid sequence. To compute the percentage overlap between repertoires, the number of shared unique clonotypes was divided by the size of the smaller repertoire. Richness of each repertoire was evaluated using RTK rarefaction, the Chao1 estimator, and Recon v2.1 estimates of unobserved clonotypes. Generation probabilities for all TCRbeta clonotypes obtained by the gDNA method from four donors were computed using OLGA. The table was pulled from immuneACCESS by TCRdb, which kept in-frame rearrangements only. Such tables lose some clones; where checked, under half of the loss comes from unresolved V genes, and the rest has no known cause. Clonal size and the V and J genes are those of that table, whereas D and trimming came from the DNA. This sample gives about 660,000 clones in total; roughly 70% of them show up just once. Of the sample, around 1.6% is held by the ten largest clones.

The donors were healthy, HIV-negative adults with no recently reported acute infections or vaccinations. All donors were Caucasian adults living in Nashville, Tennessee, USA. CD4+ T cells were enriched by magnetic negative selection, after which naive cells were positively selected on CD45RA and the negative fraction was taken as the memory subset. Blood was collected by leukapheresis, and PBMCs were isolated by Ficoll-Histopaque density gradient centrifugation and then cryopreserved in liquid nitrogen vapor phase. Analytical flow cytometry was used to check the purity and quantity of every magnetically sorted T cell population. From each sorted fraction, genomic DNA was isolated and quantified by UV absorbance on a Nanodrop 2000c.

The sequence was obtained from a woman aged 25 to 39 in good health. The source material was memory CD4+ T cells sorted from blood. This specimen's cell subset or site label, per the study, means: CD45RA-negative fraction. Here the chain combines TRBV4-2 and TRBJ2-1; 9 bases in the middle match TRBD2. The encoded CDR3 is CASSQDSGGGRYNEQFF. The bases are TGTGCCAGCAGCCAAGATAGCGGGGGAGGAAGATACAATGAGCAGTTCTTC.